This T cell receptor beta chain was documented in a study of neurological immune-mediated disorders. The V and J ends lost 2 bases and 2 bases respectively, with 11 bases between them. Germline V gives CDR1 SEHNR, CDR2 FQNEAQ (reference sequence). This CDR3 is built from 15 residues. Sequencing runs each yielded over 190 million TCR-beta sequences from 15-18 subjects. TCRdb re-called the 5' RACE reads with MiXCR, one entry per CDR3 protein. The sample lists tens of thousands of distinct CDR3 sequences; 4.5% were seen once. This clonotype originated in a woman in her sixties or seventies with multiple sclerosis. This chain links TRBV7-9 with TRBJ2-3; D perhaps matches TRBD1 (6 bases). Material for sequencing was PBMCs. DNA of the CDR3: TGTGCCAGCAGCTTATGGCAGGGGAACACAGATACGCAGTATTTT. Residues: CASSLWQGNTDTQYF.